Below, 14 T cell receptor beta chains from the same sample are listed, as sequenced in a study of molecular identifiers for immune sequencing clone quantification. TCRdb reanalysed the PCR reads using MiXCR and keeps one entry per CDR3 protein. The repertoire includes approximately 97,000 distinct CDR3 sequences, roughly 24% of them detected once, and 0.94% sits in the top ten. Input material: naive CD8+ T cells from blood, with Jurkat cell RNA spiked in. Indicated subset: FACS-sorted CD8+CD4-CCR7+CD45RA+ naive T cells. These TCRs come from a human donor in good health. Some libraries in this study had Jurkat cell RNA spiked in.

On this clonotype: The missing conserved phenylalanine or tryptophan at the end of this CDR3 makes a read error likely. This sequence joins TRBV12-3 or TRBV12-4 and TRBJ2-3, with D perhaps given as TRBD1 or TRBD2 (6 bases each). The ends were cut back, 6 bases at V and 2 bases at J, with 18 bases in the middle. This CDR3 region has 16 residues. The CDR3 sequence: CASSSIGGGPTDTQYY. In DNA, the CDR3 is TGTGCCAGCAGCTCTATAGGAGGGGGACCCACAGATACGCAGTATTAT.

The sample holds a few counts of this clonotype. The CDR3, as DNA: TGCGCCAGCAGCCAAGAGAGGGCGCCAGGGGGAATAGGTTTCAGGGACATTCAGTACTTC. Amino acid sequence: CASSQERAPGGIGFRDIQYF. The chain employs TRBV4-3 and TRBJ2-4, with 7 bases fitting TRBD1. The CDR3 is 20 amino acids. From germline, CDR1 is LGHNA and CDR2 YSLEER. Trimming removed 0 bases from V and 8 bases from J; junction bases left unmatched: 22.

Comments on this clonotype: Since a much larger clone is just one base distant, this may be a read error. Because the CDR3's place on the DNA is in doubt, the DNA is left out and the CDR3 is given as listed by TCRdb. V usage is TRBV6-5 and J usage is TRBJ2-7; TRBD2, as called in the table, went unchecked against the DNA. The CDR3 spans 14 residues, counting both ends. Germline V CDR1 and CDR2: MNHEY, SVGAGI. The CDR3 is CASSWGVGSQEQCF.

This clonotype has at least ten counts. The chain carries TRBV5-4 and TRBJ2-3; D not certain. Germline V CDR1 and CDR2: SGHNT, YYREEE (reference sequence). The V and J ends lost 2 bases and 1 base respectively, with 8 bases between them. The CDR3 consists of 14 residues. In nucleotides, the CDR3 is TGTGCCAGCAGCTTAGTCGTTGGCACAGATACGCAGTATTTT. As protein: CASSLVVGTDTQYF.

This clonotype has more than one count but fewer than ten. V usage is TRBV21-1 and J usage is TRBJ2-7. TRBV21-1 is a recognized pseudogene. This CDR3 is 14 amino acids long. The DNA for the CDR3 is TGTGCCGGCAGCAAAGCGGTTTTCACCTACGAGCAGTACTTC. This encodes CAGSKAVFTYEQYF.

This clonotype was observed many times. V gene TRBV6-5 combines with J gene TRBJ1-5; no reliable D call. The CDR3 is made up of 13 amino acids. Between the trimmed V and J ends, which lost 8 bases and 4 bases, there was a span of 12 bases. CDR1 is MNHEY and CDR2 is SVGAGI in the germline V gene. DNA for the CDR3: TGTGCCAGCTCGACCCAGGCGAATCAGCCCCAGCATTTT. Encoded protein: CASSTQANQPQHF.

As to this clonotype: Compared with germline, one end of the junction differs, possibly owing to a read error. The genes are TRBV27 and TRBJ2-7, with TRBD2 identical over 7 bases. The length of the CDR3 is 15 residues. CDR1 MNHEY and CDR2 SMNVEV come from the germline V gene (reference sequence). Here the CDR3 DNA reads TGTGCCAGCAGTTTATCCTCCGGGGGGACTTACGCGCAGTACTTC. Translating it yields CASSLSSGGTYAQYF.

This clonotype was seen repeatedly, ten times or more. The rearrangement links TRBV7-9 to TRBJ2-3; no clear D. The germline V gene encodes CDR1 SEHNR and CDR2 FQNEAQ (reference sequence). Trimming pared 5 bases from V and 0 bases from J, leaving 15 bases between. There are 16 residues in the CDR3. The chain's CDR3 is CASSPGDFSSTDTQYF. In nucleotides, the CDR3 is TGTGCCAGCAGCCCCGGAGATTTTTCTAGCACAGATACGCAGTATTTT.

This clonotype was recorded many times. The J gene is TRBJ2-3, the V gene TRBV11-2, with TRBD2 identical over 16 bases. Germline V gene data show CDR1 as SGHAT and CDR2 as FQNNGV. CDR3 length: 18 amino acids. V gave up 7 bases and J gave up 7 bases; unmatched junction bases: 14. In DNA, the CDR3 is TGTGCCAGCACCCCCTCCGGGACTAGCGGGGGGGAGGGGAATACGCAGTATTTT. This codes for CASTPSGTSGGEGNTQYF. Full variable domain (rest looked up from reference TRBV11-2 and TRBJ2-3): EAGVAQSPRYKIIEKRQSVAFWCNPISGHATLYWYQQILGQGPKLLIQFQNNGVVDDSQLPKDRFSAERLKGVDSTLKIQPAKLEDSAVYLCASTPSGTSGGEGNTQYFGPGTRLTVL.

This clonotype was seen at least ten times. The chain is built from TRBV7-9 and TRBJ2-7; 12 bases align to TRBD2. V lost 5 bases to trimming and J lost 2 bases; unmatched junction nucleotides: 16. CDR3 size: 19 residues. The germline CDR1 and CDR2 sequences are SEHNR and FQNEAQ (reference sequence). The CDR3 nucleotides are TGTGCCAGCAGCCCCGAAGGCCTAGCGGGAGGGCTCATGGCCTACGAGCAGTACTTC. Translating it yields CASSPEGLAGGLMAYEQYF.

This clonotype occurred many times. The chain is built from TRBV6-1 and TRBJ1-5; possibly TRBD1 for D (5 bases). The ends were cut back, 7 bases at V and 6 bases at J, with 10 bases in the middle. This CDR3 has 12 amino acids. Germline CDR1 is MNHNS and CDR2 is SASEGT. CDR3 amino acids: CASTGGVQPQHF. The CDR3 DNA is TGTGCCAGCACCGGGGGGGTTCAGCCCCAGCATTTT.

The chain recombines TRBV7-9 with TRBJ1-4; D is uncertain. With 5 bases removed from V and 4 bases from J, the gap between germline ends came to 14 bases. Germline V gene lookup returns CDR1 SEHNR and CDR2 FQNEAQ (reference sequence). This CDR3 comprises 15 residues. The CDR3 loop reads CASSLGPVSNEKLFF. The CDR3, as DNA: TGTGCCAGCAGCCTAGGGCCAGTTAGTAATGAAAAACTGTTTTTT.

V gene TRBV11-2 combines with J gene TRBJ2-6; D tentatively fits TRBD1 or TRBD2 (6 bases each). Per germline, CDR1 SGHAT and CDR2 FQNNGV. The CDR3 contains 18 residues. Trimming took off 1 base at V and 0 bases at J, with 13 bases between the two ends. CDR3 sequence: CASSLVGGFSSGANVLTF. The DNA for the CDR3 is TGTGCCAGCAGCTTAGTGGGGGGCTTCAGCTCTGGGGCCAACGTCCTGACTTTC. The full variable domain, completed using reference TRBV11-2 and TRBJ2-6, is EAGVAQSPRYKIIEKRQSVAFWCNPISGHATLYWYQQILGQGPKLLIQFQNNGVVDDSQLPKDRFSAERLKGVDSTLKIQPAKLEDSAVYLCASSLVGGFSSGANVLTFGAGSRLTVL.

In its sample, this clonotype was seen a few times. CDR3 loop: CASSSTNLDTQYF. CDR3 coding DNA: TGTGCCAGCAGTTCCACAAATCTGGATACGCAGTATTTT. The V gene is TRBV12-3 or TRBV12-4, the J gene TRBJ2-3; D is unclear. The CDR3 is 13 residues long. V lost 4 bases to trimming and J lost 6 bases, with 11 bases between them.